The rows below give T cell receptor beta chains drawn from one sample of a study of blood T cell repertoires in COVID-19. Produced via immunoSEQ multiplex PCR; TCRdb's table is partial and in-frame only. Among approximately 300,000 clones listed, 70% to 90% were seen once. The material sequenced was PBMCs or T cells enriched from blood (not recorded which). These receptor sequences come from a woman in her 30s who had recovered from COVID-19. The CDR3 runs from the conserved cysteine through the conserved F or W. The order of the fields is clone size, J gene, D gene, V gene, CDR3 length, CDR3 DNA, CDR3 protein. D genes are given only for firm matches. The listing skips clone size in some rows; elsewhere it reads once, few, many or a size class.

>NA|TRBJ1-5|NA|TRBV9|14
TGTGCCAGCAGCGTAGCTGGGGGGGATCAGCCCCAGCATTTT
CASSVAGGDQPQHF
>NA|TRBJ2-3|TRBD2|TRBV18|16
TGTGCCAGCTCACCACCTTGGGACGGGGGGGCAGATACGCAGTATTTT
CASSPPWDGGADTQYF
>once|TRBJ2-1|NA|TRBV7-2|15
TGTGCCAGCAGCTTAAGAGTAGAGTCCTACAATGAGCAGTTCTTC
CASSLRVESYNEQFF
>NA|TRBJ2-3|NA|TRBV5-1|14
TGCGCCAGCAGCCCAGGGACAAAAGCAGATACGCAGTATTTT
CASSPGTKADTQYF
>NA|TRBJ1-2|NA|TRBV10-1|13
TGCGCCAGCAGTGACACTACTAACTATGGCTACACCTTC
CASSDTTNYGYTF
>NA|TRBJ1-1|NA|TRBV7-3|13
TGTGCCAGCAGCTTAACGTCTACAGGGCTGGCTTTCTTT
CASSLTSTGLAFF
>few|TRBJ2-2|NA|TRBV12-2|19
TGTGCAAGTCGCTTAGGACAGTGCTCGCGGACCCAGAACACCGGGGAGCTGTTTTTT
CASRLGQCSRTQNTGELFF
>NA|TRBJ1-6|NA|TRBV4-1|16
TGCGCCAGCAGCAACCCCTTTAGGGGAAGGACTTCACCCCTCCACTTT
CASSNPFRGRTSPLHF
>once|TRBJ1-3|NA|TRBV30|16
TGTGCCTGGAGTGTAGGGAGGGGAGGCTCTGGAAACACCATATATTTT
CAWSVGRGGSGNTIYF
>NA|TRBJ2-2|NA|TRBV7-8|16
TGTGCCAGCAGCTTAGGACGTCGGACAGCTGTCGGGGAGCTGTTTTTT
CASSLGRRTAVGELFF
>NA|TRBJ2-2|NA|TRBV6-4|14
TGTGCCAGCAGTCTAGGACACGGACCAGGGGAGCTGTTTTTT
CASSLGHGPGELFF
>NA|TRBJ1-1|NA|TRBV7-2|15
TGTGCCAGCAGCTTGGACAGCCTGCAGAACACTGAAGCTTTCTTT
CASSLDSLQNTEAFF
>once|TRBJ2-1|NA|TRBV18|15
TGTGCCAGCTCACCACAATCGTTGGGGGGCAATGAGCAGTTCTTC
CASSPQSLGGNEQFF
>NA|TRBJ2-2|TRBD1|TRBV6-5|13
TGTGCCAGCGACAGGGGCAACACCGGGGAGCTGTTTTTT
CASDRGNTGELFF
>few|TRBJ1-4|TRBD1|TRBV15|15
TGTGCCACCAGGGAGGGGACAGCCGGTAATGAAAAACTGTTTTTT
CATREGTAGNEKLFF
>NA|TRBJ1-4|NA|TRBV12-3/TRBV12-4|13
TGTGCCAGCAGCCGTAGACAGGATGAAAAACTGTTTTTT
CASSRRQDEKLFF
>NA|TRBJ1-3|NA|TRBV28|16
TGTGCCAGCAGTTTCCTCTCAGGGGTTTCTGGAAACACCATATATTTT
CASSFLSGVSGNTIYF
>NA|TRBJ2-3|TRBD2|TRBV18|17
TGTGCCAGCTCTCAAGGACTAGCGGGAGCAGATCGAGATACGCAGTATTTT
CASSQGLAGADRDTQYF
>NA|TRBJ1-5|NA|TRBV6-5|13
TGTGCCAGCAGTACCCAGAGCAATCAGCCCCAGCATTTT
CASSTQSNQPQHF
>NA|TRBJ1-4|NA|TRBV19|13
TGTGCCAGTAGGACGGGAGGGCGTGAAAAACTGTTTTTT
CASRTGGREKLFF
>NA|TRBJ1-1|NA|TRBV28|14
TGTGCCAGCAGTCCTCCCCGGAGGAACACTGAAGCTTTCTTT
CASSPPRRNTEAFF
>few|TRBJ1-1|TRBD1|TRBV24-1|19
TGTGCCACCAGTGATTTCCCTAAACCGGGACAGCCGGTCAACACTGAAGCTTTCTTT
CATSDFPKPGQPVNTEAFF
>once|TRBJ1-5|NA|TRBV7-8|15
TGTGCCAGCAGCATTGAGGGAAATAGCAATCAGCCCCAGCATTTT
CASSIEGNSNQPQHF
>NA|TRBJ1-6|NA|TRBV20-1|14
TGCAGTGCTAGTAAGGGAGACGGAAGTTCACCCCTCCACTTT
CSASKGDGSSPLHF
>NA|TRBJ2-6|NA|TRBV28|17
TGTGCCAGCAGCGAGACATTCGACCCCTCTGGGGCCAACGTCCTGACTTTC
CASSETFDPSGANVLTF
>NA|TRBJ1-2|NA|TRBV28|13
TGTGCCAGCAGTTTGGCAGGGAGGTATGGCTACACCTTC
CASSLAGRYGYTF
>NA|TRBJ2-2|NA|TRBV29-1|13
TGCAGCGTTAGAAAGGCGGACACCGGGGAGCTGTTTTTT
CSVRKADTGELFF
>NA|TRBJ2-7|TRBD2|TRBV9|15
TGTGCCAGCAGCGTAACAGCGGGAGCCGCCTACGAGCAGTACTTC
CASSVTAGAAYEQYF
>many|TRBJ1-2|TRBD1|TRBV5-1|15
TGCGCCAGCAGCCCGGGACAGACGGAGGGGTCCGGCTACACCTTC
CASSPGQTEGSGYTF
>NA|TRBJ2-1|TRBD1|TRBV28|13
TGTGCCAGCAGTCCCTCCCCCGGGACAGTAAAGTTCTTC
CASSPSPGTVKFF
>NA|TRBJ2-1|TRBD2|TRBV7-6|15
TGTGCCAGCAGCCGACTAGCGGGGACCCGCGATGAGCAGTTCTTC
CASSRLAGTRDEQFF
>once|TRBJ1-1|NA|TRBV6-5|13
TGTGCCAGCAGTACGGGGTCGACGCGCTCGGCTTTCTTT
CASSTGSTRSAFF
>NA|TRBJ1-3|TRBD1|TRBV5-4|17
TGTGCCAGCAGCCAAGCGACAGGGGTCTTCTCTGGAAACACCATATATTTT
CASSQATGVFSGNTIYF
>NA|TRBJ2-4|TRBD1|TRBV18|16
TGTGCCAGCTCACCACAGGGACAGATAGCCAAAAACATTCAGTACTTC
CASSPQGQIAKNIQYF
>once|TRBJ1-2|NA|TRBV9|11
TGTGCCAGCAGCGTTGGAGACGGCTACACCTTC
CASSVGDGYTF
>NA|TRBJ1-1|NA|TRBV19|15
TGTGCCAGTACCCCTGGGGGGGAAGGGAACACTGAAGCTTTCTTT
CASTPGGEGNTEAFF
>NA|TRBJ1-5|NA|TRBV2|13
TGTGCCAGCAGTGAGGGGCTGAGTCAGCCCCAGCATTTT
CASSEGLSQPQHF
>NA|TRBJ2-2|NA|TRBV11-2|15
TGTGCCAGCAGCCCCGTGGGGGGTGGGTTTCGGGAGCTGTTTTTT
CASSPVGGGFRELFF
>NA|TRBJ1-2|TRBD1|TRBV30|14
TGTGCCTGGATGGGGACAGGGGGCAACTATGGCTACACCTTC
CAWMGTGGNYGYTF
>NA|TRBJ1-3|TRBD1|TRBV5-1|19
TGCGCCAGCAGCTCGCTGCCGGGACAGGGCAGATCCTCTGGAAACACCATATATTTT
CASSSLPGQGRSSGNTIYF
>NA|TRBJ2-1|NA|TRBV6-5|15
TGTGCCAGCAGGGTAGTGGGGGGTTTTTACAATGAGCAGTTCTTC
CASRVVGGFYNEQFF
>once|TRBJ1-3|TRBD1|TRBV28|18
TGTGCCAGCAGTCTCCACCAGGGGGGCTTGGGCTCTGGAAACACCATATATTTT
CASSLHQGGLGSGNTIYF
>NA|TRBJ2-7|NA|TRBV5-4|16
TGTGCCAGCAGGCGAGGACCGGTGGGGGGTACCTACGAGCAGTACTTC
CASRRGPVGGTYEQYF
>NA|TRBJ1-2|NA|TRBV28|11
TGTGCCAGCAGCTTGAACAATGGCTACACCTTC
CASSLNNGYTF
>NA|TRBJ1-1|TRBD1|TRBV18|16
TGTGCCAGCTCGCCCAGGGGGCGCTCCATGAACACTGAAGCTTTCTTT
CASSPRGRSMNTEAFF
>NA|TRBJ1-5|NA|TRBV28|16
TGTGCCAGCCTCCCCCGCCCGACACTGAACAATCAGCCCCAGCATTTT
CASLPRPTLNNQPQHF
>NA|TRBJ1-1|TRBD1|TRBV18|15
TGTGCCAGCTCACCAAGGGACAGGGTGTTCACTGAAGCTTTCTTT
CASSPRDRVFTEAFF
>NA|TRBJ1-1|TRBD1|TRBV9|14
TGTGCCAGCAGCGAGTCGACAGGGTCCACTGAAGCTTTCTTT
CASSESTGSTEAFF
>NA|TRBJ2-2|NA|TRBV18|17
TGTGCCAGCTCACCGGCCGGGAGGCTCAGGGGCGTCGGGGAGCTGTTTTTT
CASSPAGRLRGVGELFF
>NA|TRBJ2-5|NA|TRBV15|13
TGTGCCACCAGCATAAGGGGGCAAGAGACCCAGTACTTC
CATSIRGQETQYF
>NA|TRBJ2-4|NA|TRBV5-6|13
TGTGCCAGCAGCTTTTCCGAGGGAGGCATTCAGTACTTC
CASSFSEGGIQYF
>NA|TRBJ2-2|NA|TRBV28|15
TGTGCCAGCAGTTCCCCCGCACAGGGTCCCGGGGAGCTGTTTTTT
CASSSPAQGPGELFF
>NA|TRBJ1-5|NA|TRBV19|14
TGTGCCAGTATGGAAGGGGCACATTATCAGCCCCAGCATTTT
CASMEGAHYQPQHF
>NA|TRBJ1-5|TRBD1|TRBV4-1|15
TGCGCCAGCAGCCAAGAACGGACAGGGAATCAGCCCCAGCATTTT
CASSQERTGNQPQHF
>NA|TRBJ1-3|NA|TRBV2|13
TGTGCCAGCAGTGAAGTCCGGGTAGACACCATATATTTT
CASSEVRVDTIYF
>NA|TRBJ1-2|TRBD1|TRBV5-4|15
TGTGCCAGCAGCGTAGACAGGGCAGTGGTGCAGGGCTACACCTTC
CASSVDRAVVQGYTF
>NA|TRBJ2-7|NA|TRBV21-1|14
TGTGCCAGCAGCAACTACAGGGTTAAGCACGAGCAGTACTTC
CASSNYRVKHEQYF
>NA|TRBJ1-3|TRBD1|TRBV6-1|15
TGTGCCAGCAGTGAGGGGACAGGGCCTGGAAACACCATATATTTT
CASSEGTGPGNTIYF
>many|TRBJ2-1|TRBD2|TRBV6-1|15
TGTGCCAGCAGTGAATCCAGCGGGGGAGGCCATGAGCAGTTCTTC
CASSESSGGGHEQFF